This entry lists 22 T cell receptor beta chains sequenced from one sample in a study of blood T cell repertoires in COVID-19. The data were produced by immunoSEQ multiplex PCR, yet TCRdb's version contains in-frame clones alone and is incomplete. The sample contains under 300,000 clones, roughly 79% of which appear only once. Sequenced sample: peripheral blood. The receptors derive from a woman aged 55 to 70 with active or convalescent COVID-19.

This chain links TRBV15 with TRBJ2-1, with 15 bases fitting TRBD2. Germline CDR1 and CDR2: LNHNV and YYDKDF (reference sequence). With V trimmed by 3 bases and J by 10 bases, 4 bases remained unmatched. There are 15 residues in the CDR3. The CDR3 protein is CATSSGLAGGNEQFF. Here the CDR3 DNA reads TGTGCCACCAGCAGCGGACTAGCGGGGGGGAACGAGCAGTTCTTC.

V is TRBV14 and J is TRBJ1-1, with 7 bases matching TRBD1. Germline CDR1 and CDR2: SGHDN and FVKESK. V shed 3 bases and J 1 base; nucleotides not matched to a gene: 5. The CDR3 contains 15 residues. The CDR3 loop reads CASSQGQTSNTEAFF. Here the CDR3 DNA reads TGTGCCAGCAGCCAGGGACAGACCTCGAACACTGAAGCTTTCTTT.

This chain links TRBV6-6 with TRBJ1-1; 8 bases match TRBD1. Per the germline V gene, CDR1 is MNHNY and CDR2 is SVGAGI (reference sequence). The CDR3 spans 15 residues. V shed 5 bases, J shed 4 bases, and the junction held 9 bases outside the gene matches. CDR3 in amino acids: CASSDRQGRSTEAFF. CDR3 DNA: TGTGCCAGCAGTGACCGACAGGGGAGAAGCACTGAAGCTTTCTTT.

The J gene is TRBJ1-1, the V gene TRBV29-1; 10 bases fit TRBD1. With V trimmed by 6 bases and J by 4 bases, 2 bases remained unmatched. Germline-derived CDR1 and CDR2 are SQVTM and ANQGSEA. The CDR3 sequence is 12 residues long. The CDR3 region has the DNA TGCAGCGTGACAGGGGGCAGCACTGAAGCTTTCTTT. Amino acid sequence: CSVTGGSTEAFF.

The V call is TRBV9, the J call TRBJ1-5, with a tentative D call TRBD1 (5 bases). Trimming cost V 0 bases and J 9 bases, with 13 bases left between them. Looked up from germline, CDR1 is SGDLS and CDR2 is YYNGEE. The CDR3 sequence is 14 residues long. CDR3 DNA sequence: TGTGCCAGCAGCGTAGGAACAGGTGATATGCCCCAGCATTTT. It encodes CASSVGTGDMPQHF.

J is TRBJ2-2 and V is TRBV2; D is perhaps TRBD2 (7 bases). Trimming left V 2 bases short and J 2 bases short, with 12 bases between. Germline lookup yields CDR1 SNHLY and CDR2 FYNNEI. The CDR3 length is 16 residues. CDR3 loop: CASSEKGGGNTGELFF. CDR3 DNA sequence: TGTGCCAGCAGTGAAAAGGGAGGGGGAAACACCGGGGAGCTGTTTTTT.

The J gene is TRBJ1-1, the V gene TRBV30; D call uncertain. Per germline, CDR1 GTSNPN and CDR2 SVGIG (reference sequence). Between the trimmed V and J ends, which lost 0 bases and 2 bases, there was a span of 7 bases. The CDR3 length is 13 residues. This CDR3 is CAWSVGGNTEAFF. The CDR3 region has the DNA TGTGCCTGGAGTGTTGGAGGCAACACTGAAGCTTTCTTT.

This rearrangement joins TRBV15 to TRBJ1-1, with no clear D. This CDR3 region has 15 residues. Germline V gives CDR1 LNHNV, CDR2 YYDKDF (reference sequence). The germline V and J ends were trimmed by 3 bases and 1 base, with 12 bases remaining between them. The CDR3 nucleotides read TGTGCCACCAGCAGGTATTCTTCAGAGAACACTGAAGCTTTCTTT. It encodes CATSRYSSENTEAFF. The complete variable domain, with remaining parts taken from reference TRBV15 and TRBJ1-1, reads DAMVIQNPRYQVTQFGKPVTLSCSQTLNHNVMYWYQQKSSQAPKLLFHYYDKDFNNEADTPDNFQSRRPNTSFCFLDIRSPGLGDTAMYLCATSRYSSENTEAFFGQGTRLTVV.

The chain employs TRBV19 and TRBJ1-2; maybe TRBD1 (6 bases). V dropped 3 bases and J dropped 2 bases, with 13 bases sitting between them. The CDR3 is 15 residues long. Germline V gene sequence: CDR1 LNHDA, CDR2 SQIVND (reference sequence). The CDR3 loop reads CASSIMMTGNYGYTF. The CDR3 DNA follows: TGTGCCAGTAGTATTATGATGACAGGCAACTATGGCTACACCTTC.

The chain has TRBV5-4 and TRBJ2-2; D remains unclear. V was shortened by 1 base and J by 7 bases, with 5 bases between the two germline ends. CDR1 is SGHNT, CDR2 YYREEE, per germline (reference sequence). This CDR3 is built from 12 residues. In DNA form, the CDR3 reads TGTGCCAGCAGCTTGCGAGGCGGGGAGCTGTTTTTT. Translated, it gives CASSLRGGELFF.

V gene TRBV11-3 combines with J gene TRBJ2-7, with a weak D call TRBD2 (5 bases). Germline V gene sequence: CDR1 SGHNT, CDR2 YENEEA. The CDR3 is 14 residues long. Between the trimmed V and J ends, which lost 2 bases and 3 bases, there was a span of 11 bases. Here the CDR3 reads CASSLRSRDYEQYF. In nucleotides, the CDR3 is TGTGCCAGCAGCTTACGAAGCCGGGACTACGAGCAGTACTTC.

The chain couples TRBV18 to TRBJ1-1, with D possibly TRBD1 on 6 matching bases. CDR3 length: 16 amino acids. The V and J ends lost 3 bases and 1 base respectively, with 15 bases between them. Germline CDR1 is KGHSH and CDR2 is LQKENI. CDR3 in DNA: TGTGCCAGCTCACCTCTCCTAGGACAGACGAACACTGAAGCTTTCTTT. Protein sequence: CASSPLLGQTNTEAFF.

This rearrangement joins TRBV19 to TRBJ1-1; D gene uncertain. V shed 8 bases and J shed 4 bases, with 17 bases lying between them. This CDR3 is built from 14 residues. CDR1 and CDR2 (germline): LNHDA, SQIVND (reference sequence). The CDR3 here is CASRSQARGTEAFF. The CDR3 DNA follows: TGTGCCAGTCGTTCCCAGGCTCGTGGCACTGAAGCTTTCTTT. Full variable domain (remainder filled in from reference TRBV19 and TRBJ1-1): DGGITQSPKYLFRKEGQNVTLSCEQNLNHDAMYWYRQDPGQGLRLIYYSQIVNDFQKGDIAEGYSVSREKKESFPLTVTSAQKNPTAFYLCASRSQARGTEAFFGQGTRLTVV.

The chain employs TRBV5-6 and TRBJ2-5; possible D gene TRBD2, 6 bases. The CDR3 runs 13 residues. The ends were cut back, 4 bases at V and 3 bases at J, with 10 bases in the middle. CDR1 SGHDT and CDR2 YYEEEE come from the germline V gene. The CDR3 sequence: CASSPGGKETQYF. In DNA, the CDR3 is TGTGCCAGCAGCCCAGGCGGGAAAGAGACCCAGTACTTC.

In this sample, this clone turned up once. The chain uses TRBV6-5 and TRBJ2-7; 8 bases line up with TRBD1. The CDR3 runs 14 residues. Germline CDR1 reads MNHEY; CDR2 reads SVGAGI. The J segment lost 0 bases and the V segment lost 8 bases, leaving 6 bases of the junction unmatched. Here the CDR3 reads CASARQGSSYEQYF. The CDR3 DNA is TGTGCCAGCGCTCGACAGGGGAGCTCCTACGAGCAGTACTTC.

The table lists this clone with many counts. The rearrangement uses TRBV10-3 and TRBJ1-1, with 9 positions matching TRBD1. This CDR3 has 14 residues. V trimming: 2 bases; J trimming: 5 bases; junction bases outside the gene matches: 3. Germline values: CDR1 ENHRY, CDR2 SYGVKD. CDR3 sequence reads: CAISETGTGTEAFF. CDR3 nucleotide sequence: TGTGCCATCAGTGAGACCGGGACAGGGACTGAAGCTTTCTTT.

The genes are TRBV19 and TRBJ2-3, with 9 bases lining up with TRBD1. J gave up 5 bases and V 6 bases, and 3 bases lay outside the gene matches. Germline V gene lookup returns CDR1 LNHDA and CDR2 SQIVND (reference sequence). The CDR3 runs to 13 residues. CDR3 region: CASRGQGIDTQYF. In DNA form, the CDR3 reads TGTGCCAGTAGGGGACAGGGCATAGATACGCAGTATTTT.

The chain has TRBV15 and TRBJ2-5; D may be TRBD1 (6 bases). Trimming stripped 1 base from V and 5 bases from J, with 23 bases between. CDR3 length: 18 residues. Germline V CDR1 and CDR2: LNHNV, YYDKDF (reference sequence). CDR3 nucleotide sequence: TGTGCCACCAGCAGAGCAGGCAGCAGGGGCGGTCTATTGGAGACCCAGTACTTC. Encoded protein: CATSRAGSRGGLLETQYF.

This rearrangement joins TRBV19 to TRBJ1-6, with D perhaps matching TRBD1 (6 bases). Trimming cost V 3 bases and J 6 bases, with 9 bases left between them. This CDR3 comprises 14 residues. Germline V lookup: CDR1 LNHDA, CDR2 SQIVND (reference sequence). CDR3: CASSITGTNSPLHF. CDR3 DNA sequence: TGTGCCAGTAGTATTACAGGGACTAATTCACCCCTCCACTTT.

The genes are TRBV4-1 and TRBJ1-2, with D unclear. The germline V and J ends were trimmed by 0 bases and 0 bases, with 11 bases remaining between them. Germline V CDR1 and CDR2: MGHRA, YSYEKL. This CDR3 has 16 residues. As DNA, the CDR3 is TGCGCCAGCAGCCAAGATCTAAGTTTTCCTAACTATGGCTACACCTTC. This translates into CASSQDLSFPNYGYTF.

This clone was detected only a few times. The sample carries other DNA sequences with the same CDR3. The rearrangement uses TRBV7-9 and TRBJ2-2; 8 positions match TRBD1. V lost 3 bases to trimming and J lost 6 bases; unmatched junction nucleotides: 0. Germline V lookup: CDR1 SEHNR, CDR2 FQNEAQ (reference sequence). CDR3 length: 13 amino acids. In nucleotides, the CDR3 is TGTGCCAGCAGCTTGGACAGGGCCGGGGAGCTGTTTTTT. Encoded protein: CASSLDRAGELFF.

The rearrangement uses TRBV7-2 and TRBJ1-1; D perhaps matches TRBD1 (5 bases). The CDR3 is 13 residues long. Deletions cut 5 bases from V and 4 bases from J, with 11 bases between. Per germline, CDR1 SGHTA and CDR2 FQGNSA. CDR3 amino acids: CASSQQESTEAFF. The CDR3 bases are TGTGCCAGCAGCCAACAGGAATCCACTGAAGCTTTCTTT.